These 21 T cell receptor beta chains were sequenced from one sample in a study of PD-L1 blockade in urothelial cancer. Stated time point: pretreatment peripheral blood. The assay was immunoSEQ multiplex PCR, and TCRdb's table has in-frame clones only and misses some. The sample includes 95,000 to 100,000 clones, around 86% seen only once; the top ten take roughly 2%. Specimen: PBMCs, collected around atezolizumab (anti-PD-L1) treatment. These TCRs come from a man aged 55 to 70 with urothelial cancer.

The chain has TRBV4-2 and TRBJ2-2; weak D call: TRBD2 (7 bases). The length of the CDR3 is 17 residues. The V end was cut by 1 base, the J end by 5 bases, with 17 bases between. Germline V gene lookup returns CDR1 LGHNA and CDR2 YNFKEQ. The CDR3 loop is CASSQVRAGQDTGELFF. In DNA form, the CDR3 reads TGTGCCAGCAGCCAAGTACGAGCGGGACAAGATACCGGGGAGCTGTTTTTT.

This clone has a single count. The CDR3 DNA is TGCGCCAGCAGCTCGGACTTGAACACCGGGGAGCTGTTTTTT. Protein: CASSSDLNTGELFF. The rearrangement uses TRBV5-1 and TRBJ2-2, with D maybe TRBD2 (5 bases). The CDR3 has 14 residues. The V end lost 3 bases, the J end lost 1 base, and 7 bases lay between the germline ends. Germline CDR1 is SGHRS and CDR2 is YFSETQ.

This chain joins TRBV19 and TRBJ1-5, with D possibly matching TRBD1 (6 bases). CDR1 is LNHDA, CDR2 SQIVND, per germline (reference sequence). This CDR3 has 15 residues. V lost 6 bases and J lost 4, with 16 bases in between. CDR3 in DNA: TGTGCCAGTAGAAAAAAGGGGGGGGAGAATCAGCCCCAGCATTTT. Residues: CASRKKGGENQPQHF.

The chain joins TRBV5-1 to TRBJ2-2, with TRBD1 identical over 10 bases. From germline, CDR1 is SGHRS and CDR2 YFSETQ. V shed 4 bases and J 3 bases; nucleotides not matched to a gene: 6. The CDR3 is made up of 16 amino acids. CDR3 DNA: TGCGCCAGCAGCCCGGGACAGGGGAGTTACACCGGGGAGCTGTTTTTT. As protein: CASSPGQGSYTGELFF.

This rearrangement joins TRBV5-6 to TRBJ2-7; the D gene is possibly TRBD2 (6 bases). Germline V gives CDR1 SGHDT, CDR2 YYEEEE. CDR3 length: 13 amino acids. V lost 5 bases, J lost 7 bases, and 16 bases lay in between. CDR3 sequence reads: CASRAGGGWEQYF. In DNA form, the CDR3 reads TGTGCCAGCAGGGCCGGGGGAGGCTGGGAGCAGTACTTC.

The chain recombines TRBV19 with TRBJ2-7, with 8 bases lining up with TRBD1. This CDR3 contains 15 residues. CDR1 and CDR2 (germline): LNHDA, SQIVND (reference sequence). Trimming removed 6 bases from V and 1 base from J; junction bases left unmatched: 8. Here the CDR3 reads CASSITTGASYEQYF. CDR3 nucleotide sequence: TGTGCCAGTAGCATCACGACAGGGGCGTCCTACGAGCAGTACTTC.

This chain links TRBV9 with TRBJ2-3; 9 positions match TRBD2. The junction had 9 bases not matched to a gene; V was cut back by 6 bases and J by 7 bases. The CDR3 is 14 amino acids. Germline CDR1 SGDLS, CDR2 YYNGEE. The CDR3 DNA follows: TGTGCCAGCAACCGGGCGGGGGGGCTTCATACGCAGTATTTT. Translating gives CASNRAGGLHTQYF.

The rearrangement links TRBV6-1 to TRBJ2-1, with D unclear. Deletions cut 8 bases from V and 2 bases from J, with 10 bases between. The CDR3 runs to 13 residues. Germline CDR1 and CDR2: MNHNS and SASEGT. CDR3 amino acids: CASRARAYNEQFF. The CDR3 nucleotides are TGTGCCAGCCGCGCCCGAGCCTACAATGAGCAGTTCTTC.

The rearrangement joins TRBV28 to TRBJ1-6, with D tentatively TRBD1 (5 bases). In germline, CDR1 is MDHEN, CDR2 SYDVKM. Trimming removed 6 bases from V and 7 bases from J, with 19 bases in between. This CDR3 contains 16 residues. The CDR3 DNA follows: TGTGCCAGCAGGGACGGGACTCCTATCAGGAATTCACCCCTCCACTTT. Protein: CASRDGTPIRNSPLHF.

The V and J genes are TRBV5-1 and TRBJ2-7, with a tentative D call TRBD1 (6 bases). The CDR3 is made up of 15 amino acids. V lost 0 bases and J 2 bases, leaving 12 bases between the germline ends. The germline CDR1 and CDR2 sequences are SGHRS and YFSETQ. CDR3 sequence reads: CASSLVAGVTYEQYF. The CDR3 region has the DNA TGCGCCAGCAGCTTGGTAGCAGGGGTAACCTACGAGCAGTACTTC.

This rearrangement joins TRBV5-1 to TRBJ1-1; TRBD1 matches at 7 bases. The CDR3 is 14 amino acids. The junction had 4 bases not matched to a gene; V was cut back by 2 bases and J by 3 bases. Germline loops: CDR1 SGHRS, CDR2 YFSETQ. The CDR3 reads CASSFGDRDTEAFF. For the CDR3, the DNA is TGCGCCAGCAGCTTCGGGGACAGAGACACTGAAGCTTTCTTT.

A single count supports this clone. This CDR3 is CASSVGSRQGTEAFF. The CDR3 region has the DNA TGTGCCAGCAGCGTAGGTTCCAGGCAGGGGACTGAAGCTTTCTTT. The chain carries TRBV9 and TRBJ1-1, with D possibly TRBD1 on 6 matching bases. V dropped 0 bases and J dropped 5 bases, with 14 bases sitting between them. The CDR3 totals 15 residues. The V gene's germline CDR1 is SGDLS and CDR2 YYNGEE.

The V and J genes are TRBV6-6 and TRBJ1-5; 7 nucleotides align to TRBD1. Germline lookup yields CDR1 MNHNY and CDR2 SVGAGI (reference sequence). The CDR3 is 15 amino acids. J lost 0 bases, V lost 6 bases, and 5 bases had no gene match. CDR3 loop: CASSYDRDSNQPQHF. CDR3 in DNA: TGTGCCAGCAGCTATGACAGGGATAGCAATCAGCCCCAGCATTTT.

The chain employs TRBV5-1 and TRBJ2-7; D remains ambiguous. The length of the CDR3 is 15 residues. Germline V gene sequence: CDR1 SGHRS, CDR2 YFSETQ. V was shortened by 4 bases and J by 0 bases, with 14 bases between the two germline ends. The CDR3 region is CASSNPTLSSYEQYF. Written as DNA, the CDR3 is TGCGCCAGCAGCAACCCTACCTTGAGCTCCTACGAGCAGTACTTC.

The V call is TRBV9, the J call TRBJ1-6; the D is unclear. The CDR3 has 15 amino acids. The V gene's germline CDR1 is SGDLS and CDR2 YYNGEE. The V and J ends lost 0 bases and 8 bases respectively, with 12 bases between them. DNA for the CDR3: TGTGCCAGCAGCGTAGCGGCGGGTCGAGATTCACCCCTCCACTTT. Translated: CASSVAAGRDSPLHF.

The chain links TRBV4-3 to TRBJ1-2, with unresolved D. Trimming stripped 1 base from V and 5 bases from J, with 14 bases between. Looked up from germline, CDR1 is LGHNA and CDR2 is YSLEER. The CDR3 consists of 15 residues. CDR3 region: CASSQGIGEGYGYTF. For the CDR3, the DNA is TGCGCCAGCAGCCAAGGGATCGGGGAGGGATATGGCTACACCTTC.

The genes are TRBV4-3 and TRBJ1-2, with TRBD1 identical over 9 bases. Germline assignment: CDR1 LGHNA and CDR2 YSLEER. This CDR3 is 13 amino acids long. Trimming cost V 1 base and J 6 bases; bases outside gene matches: 0. CDR3 amino acids: CASSQGTGDGYTF. CDR3 bases: TGCGCCAGCAGCCAAGGGACAGGGGATGGCTACACCTTC.

The chain couples TRBV5-6 to TRBJ1-2; D possibly corresponds to TRBD1 (6 bases). Trimming took 4 bases from V and 3 from J, leaving 13 bases between them. The CDR3 length is 14 residues. Germline loops: CDR1 SGHDT, CDR2 YYEEEE. In nucleotides, the CDR3 is TGTGCCAGCAGCCTCACAGGGAGGGACTATGGCTACACCTTC. Its protein is CASSLTGRDYGYTF.

The gene calls are TRBV19 and TRBJ1-5; 9 nucleotides align to TRBD1. The CDR3 has 14 amino acids. The J segment lost 6 bases and the V segment lost 6 bases, leaving 6 bases of the junction unmatched. Germline V CDR1 and CDR2: LNHDA, SQIVND (reference sequence). The CDR3 nucleotides read TGTGCCAGTAGCCCGGGACAGGGAGGTCAGCCCCAGCATTTT. Protein product: CASSPGQGGQPQHF.

The chain is built from TRBV28 and TRBJ2-7; 7 nucleotides match TRBD1. Germline V gene data show CDR1 as MDHEN and CDR2 as SYDVKM. After removal of 7 bases from V and 0 bases from J, the junction contained 9 bases not matched to a gene. The CDR3 totals 15 residues. CDR3 sequence: CASTNQGGYSYEQYF. In DNA form, the CDR3 reads TGTGCCAGCACCAACCAAGGGGGCTACTCCTACGAGCAGTACTTC. Looking up the rest from reference TRBV28 and TRBJ2-7 gives the full variable domain: DVKVTQSSRYLVKRTGEKVFLECVQDMDHENMFWYRQDPGLGLRLIYFSYDVKMKEKGDIPEGYSVSREKKERFSLILESASTNQTSMYLCASTNQGGYSYEQYFGPGTRLTVT.

V usage is TRBV29-1 and J usage is TRBJ1-4; no firm D call. The ends were cut back, 7 bases at V and 4 bases at J, with 7 bases in the middle. Germline CDR1 and CDR2: SQVTM and ANQGSEA. The CDR3 consists of 11 residues. The CDR3 bases are TGCAGCGGTTGGCATAATGAAAAACTGTTTTTT. Translated: CSGWHNEKLFF.